What follows are 28 T cell receptor beta chains derived from one specimen sequenced in a study of CD8 T cells in Susac syndrome (dated by TCRdb to the late 2010s). Library creation used the immunoSEQ multiplex PCR assay. RNA was extracted with the RNeasy kit and about 0.45 to 1 ug was reverse transcribed using random hexamers. TCRdb's own reprocessing of the public reads used fastp at Q25 and MiXCR and kept productive beta chains. Every CDR3 protein is listed once, alongside the most common genes and DNA of its rows. Present in this sample are 150,000 to 200,000 distinct CDR3 sequences, roughly 91% of which were seen just once. The ten biggest clones cover about 0.1% of the sample. The material sequenced was CD4+ T cells from PBMCs. Every receptor here comes from a human donor with Susac syndrome.

The V call is TRBV6-2 or TRBV6-3, the J call TRBJ1-1; D perhaps matches TRBD1 (6 bases). The CDR3 extends over 13 amino acids. Germline loops: CDR1 MNHEY, CDR2 SVGEGT. V lost 0 bases, J lost 8 bases, and 10 bases lay in between. The DNA of the CDR3 is TGTGCCAGCAGTTACTCGAGTACAGGGGAAGCTTTCTTT. Translated: CASSYSSTGEAFF.

The J gene is TRBJ2-2, the V gene TRBV2; TRBD2 is a possible D gene (5 bases). Germline V gene lookup returns CDR1 SNHLY and CDR2 FYNNEI. The CDR3 totals 15 residues. The V end was cut by 6 bases, the J end by 0 bases, with 11 bases between. The CDR3 DNA sequence: TGTGCCAGCAGGAAAGCGGAAACGAACACCGGGGAGCTGTTTTTT. Its translation: CASRKAETNTGELFF.

The chain combines TRBV3-1 with TRBJ1-1; no clear D gene. The CDR3 sequence is 14 residues long. V was pared by 1 base and J by 0 bases, with 6 bases between. The germline V gene encodes CDR1 LGHDT and CDR2 YNNKEL (reference sequence). The CDR3 region is CASSQGHVNTEAFF. Written as DNA, the CDR3 is TGTGCCAGCAGCCAAGGGCACGTGAACACTGAAGCTTTCTTT. The full variable domain, completed using reference TRBV3-1 and TRBJ1-1, is DTAVSQTPKYLVTQMGNDKSIKCEQNLGHDTMYWYKQDSKKFLKIMFSYNNKELIINETVPNRFSPKSPDKAHLNLHINSLELGDSAVYFCASSQGHVNTEAFFGQGTRLTVV.

The chain is built from TRBV2 and TRBJ2-5; 9 bases align to TRBD2. Germline values: CDR1 SNHLY, CDR2 FYNNEI. The CDR3 is made up of 13 amino acids. V was clipped by 6 bases and J by 1 base; unmatched bases: 0. CDR3 in amino acids: CASRTSGQETQYF. In DNA form, the CDR3 reads TGTGCCAGCAGGACTAGCGGCCAAGAGACCCAGTACTTC.

This clonotype has only one observation. The V gene is TRBV2, the J gene TRBJ1-2; 7 positions match TRBD1. The CDR3 consists of 21 residues. Germline V gene lookup returns CDR1 SNHLY and CDR2 FYNNEI. V lost 0 bases and J lost 4; bases outside the gene matches: 23. The CDR3: CASSEANPSNSAGQRIYGYTF. CDR3 coding DNA: TGTGCCAGCAGTGAAGCTAATCCCTCCAATAGTGCGGGACAGAGGATCTATGGCTACACCTTC.

The chain has TRBV11-2 and TRBJ2-7, with D possibly being TRBD1 (6 bases). The CDR3 totals 14 residues. V lost 3 bases and J 3 bases, leaving 12 bases between the germline ends. CDR1 is SGHAT, CDR2 FQNNGV, per germline. CDR3 loop: CASSLAGQNYEQYF. The CDR3 coding sequence is TGTGCCAGCAGCTTGGCTGGACAGAACTACGAGCAGTACTTC.

The genes are TRBV28 and TRBJ1-5, with D unresolved. With 1 base removed from V and 1 base from J, the gap between germline ends came to 5 bases. The germline V gene encodes CDR1 MDHEN and CDR2 SYDVKM. The length of the CDR3 is 14 residues. The CDR3 spells CASSLFRSNQPQHF. In DNA form, the CDR3 reads TGTGCCAGCAGTTTATTCAGAAGCAATCAGCCCCAGCATTTT.

The chain recombines TRBV5-4 with TRBJ2-5, with TRBD1 matching over 9 bases. Germline CDR1 is SGHNT and CDR2 is YYREEE (reference sequence). This CDR3 has 17 residues. V lost 5 bases and J lost 2; bases outside the gene matches: 13. The CDR3 bases are TGTGCCAGCAGTTCCGCAACAGGGGGCTGGGGGCAAGAGACCCAGTACTTC. It is translated as CASSSATGGWGQETQYF.

The chain recombines TRBV2 with TRBJ1-5; D unresolved. Per germline, CDR1 SNHLY and CDR2 FYNNEI. This CDR3 has 14 residues. V was pared by 7 bases and J by 1 base, with 11 bases between. The CDR3 DNA reads TGTGCCAGCACCAAAGACACAAGCAATCAGCCCCAGCATTTT. Translation: CASTKDTSNQPQHF.

This sequence joins TRBV7-3 and TRBJ2-2; D remains ambiguous. Per germline, CDR1 SGHTA and CDR2 FQGTGA. V gave up 6 bases and J gave up 4 bases, with 15 bases separating them. The CDR3 spans 15 residues. This CDR3 reads CASSSRLGFTGELFF. The DNA of the CDR3 is TGTGCCAGCAGTTCCCGTCTGGGGTTCACCGGGGAGCTGTTTTTT.

The chain is built from TRBV7-6 and TRBJ2-2, with TRBD1 matching 8 bases. From germline, CDR1 is SGHVS and CDR2 FNYEAQ. This CDR3 comprises 20 residues. Unmatched junction bases numbered 23, after V lost 4 bases and J lost 7 bases. CDR3 DNA: TGTGCCAGCAGCTCTTCCGTCACACCACGGGCCAGGGGGCTAGGCGGGGAGCTGTTTTTT. This sequence encodes CASSSSVTPRARGLGGELFF.

The chain has TRBV15 and TRBJ1-2; D call uncertain. This CDR3 region has 14 residues. Trimming shortened V by 7 bases and J by 4 bases, and 16 bases separated the two germline ends. The germline V gene encodes CDR1 LNHNV and CDR2 YYDKDF (reference sequence). The CDR3 loop reads CATKERADSYGYTF. CDR3 DNA: TGTGCCACCAAGGAGAGGGCGGATAGCTATGGCTACACCTTC.

The chain joins TRBV30 to TRBJ1-2, with D uncertain. Germline CDR1 and CDR2: GTSNPN and SVGIG (reference sequence). The CDR3 has 12 amino acids. V shed 0 bases and J shed 6 bases, with 8 bases lying between them. CDR3: CAWSVDRNGYTF. The CDR3 bases are TGTGCCTGGAGTGTCGATAGAAATGGCTACACCTTC.

J is TRBJ1-5 and V is TRBV7-2; 7 nucleotides match TRBD1. The CDR3 extends over 16 amino acids. The ends lost 2 bases at V and 4 bases at J; junction bases unmatched: 8. Germline V gives CDR1 SGHTA, CDR2 FQGNSA. The CDR3 is CASSLTSTGLNQPQHF. The DNA for the CDR3 is TGTGCCAGCAGCTTAACCTCGACAGGGCTAAATCAGCCCCAGCATTTT.

The chain uses TRBV2 and TRBJ2-7, with D possibly being TRBD1 (6 bases). CDR1 and CDR2 (germline): SNHLY, FYNNEI. Between the trimmed V and J ends, which lost 1 base and 3 bases, there was a span of 10 bases. This CDR3 spans 14 amino acids. Written as DNA, the CDR3 is TGTGCCAGCAGTGAAGACGGACAGAACTACGAGCAGTACTTC. Its translation: CASSEDGQNYEQYF.

This chain joins TRBV30 and TRBJ1-6; 10 positions agree with TRBD1. V was clipped by 7 bases and J by 7 bases; unmatched bases: 4. The CDR3 length is 13 residues. In germline, CDR1 is GTSNPN, CDR2 SVGIG (reference sequence). DNA for the CDR3: TGTGCCTTGGGACAGGGGTGGAATTCACCCCTCCACTTT. Translated, it gives CALGQGWNSPLHF.

This chain connects TRBV4-1 to TRBJ1-2, with 10 positions matching TRBD1. Germline V CDR1 and CDR2: MGHRA, YSYEKL. V was clipped by 1 base and J by 4 bases; unmatched bases: 12. This CDR3 is 18 amino acids long. CDR3 DNA: TGCGCCAGCAGCCAAGCAGCGACAGGGGGCGGCGGTGGCTATGGCTACACCTTC. Protein product: CASSQAATGGGGGYGYTF.

The chain employs TRBV5-1 and TRBJ2-1; tentatively, D is TRBD1 (5 bases). The germline V gene encodes CDR1 SGHRS and CDR2 YFSETQ. V lost 3 bases and J lost 6, with 10 bases in between. This CDR3 is built from 13 residues. The CDR3 DNA follows: TGCGCCAGCAGCTCAGGGATTGTCAATGAGCAGTTCTTC. Its protein is CASSSGIVNEQFF.

This CDR3 is CASSIFTGQSQRSYTF. CDR3 in DNA: TGTGCCAGTAGTATTTTCACGGGACAGTCCCAAAGAAGCTACACCTTC. The rearrangement uses TRBV19 and TRBJ1-2; TRBD1 matches 7 bases. V trimming: 3 bases; J trimming: 9 bases; junction bases outside the gene matches: 16. This CDR3 contains 16 residues. Looked up from germline, CDR1 is LNHDA and CDR2 is SQIVND (reference sequence). The full variable domain, completed using reference TRBV19 and TRBJ1-2, is DGGITQSPKYLFRKEGQNVTLSCEQNLNHDAMYWYRQDPGQGLRLIYYSQIVNDFQKGDIAEGYSVSREKKESFPLTVTSAQKNPTAFYLCASSIFTGQSQRSYTFGSGTRLTVV.

The CDR3 protein is CASSLALSQETQYF. The CDR3 nucleotides are TGTGCCAGCAGCTTAGCGCTCAGCCAAGAGACCCAGTACTTC. The V gene is TRBV7-9, the J gene TRBJ2-5; D is unclear. Germline V lookup: CDR1 SEHNR, CDR2 FQNEAQ (reference sequence). V was trimmed by 0 bases and J by 1 base, leaving 6 bases between them. The CDR3 is 14 residues long.

The J gene is TRBJ1-3, the V gene TRBV28; D is unclear. The CDR3 is 14 residues long. Trimming removed 3 bases at V and 0 bases at J, with 6 bases between. CDR1 and CDR2 (germline): MDHEN, SYDVKM. The CDR3 loop reads CASSFPASGNTIYF. DNA of the CDR3: TGTGCCAGCAGTTTTCCAGCCTCTGGAAACACCATATATTTT.

This chain links TRBV27 with TRBJ1-1; tentative D call: TRBD1 (5 bases). The ends were cut back, 7 bases at V and 0 bases at J, with 21 bases in the middle. Germline V lookup: CDR1 MNHEY, CDR2 SMNVEV (reference sequence). The CDR3 extends over 17 amino acids. CDR3 sequence (DNA): TGTGCCAGCACCCAGCGACGGGGCGGCGGAATGAACACTGAAGCTTTCTTT. Translating it yields CASTQRRGGGMNTEAFF.

The chain couples TRBV2 to TRBJ2-7; D may be TRBD2 (5 bases). Trimming removed 2 bases from V and 5 bases from J, with 16 bases in between. The CDR3 contains 15 residues. Germline V gene lookup returns CDR1 SNHLY and CDR2 FYNNEI. Written as DNA, the CDR3 is TGTGCCAGCAGTGAACTGGCTAGCTCTGCCCACGAGCAGTACTTC. It encodes CASSELASSAHEQYF.

V gene TRBV19 combines with J gene TRBJ2-3; the D is unclear. V lost 6 bases, J lost 2 bases, and 12 bases lay in between. The CDR3 covers 14 residues. Germline V gene lookup returns CDR1 LNHDA and CDR2 SQIVND (reference sequence). CDR3 loop: CASRQDRATDTQYF. The CDR3 nucleotides are TGTGCCAGTAGGCAGGATAGGGCCACAGATACGCAGTATTTT.

The genes are TRBV15 and TRBJ2-1, with TRBD2 identical over 9 bases. The CDR3 loop spans 18 amino acids. Germline CDR1 is LNHNV and CDR2 is YYDKDF (reference sequence). V shed 1 base, J shed 3 bases, and the junction held 10 bases outside the gene matches. The CDR3 DNA sequence: TGTGCCACCAGCAGAGTTGGTAGCGGGAGTCGGTTCTACAATGAGCAGTTCTTC. Protein product: CATSRVGSGSRFYNEQFF.

In this sample, this clonotype turned up once. The chain carries TRBV7-9 and TRBJ1-1, with D perhaps matching TRBD1 (5 bases). The length of the CDR3 is 14 residues. Germline CDR1 reads SEHNR; CDR2 reads FQNEAQ (reference sequence). V was shortened by 5 bases and J by 3 bases, with 13 bases between the two germline ends. The CDR3 bases are TGTGCCAGCAGCCCGAGACAGAGGGACACTGAAGCTTTCTTT. Protein sequence: CASSPRQRDTEAFF.

V gene TRBV28 combines with J gene TRBJ1-1; possibly TRBD1 for D (5 bases). The germline V gene encodes CDR1 MDHEN and CDR2 SYDVKM. The CDR3 sequence is 16 residues long. Trimming left V 4 bases short and J 2 bases short, with 17 bases between. DNA of the CDR3: TGTGCCAGCAGTTCCGGAAAGGGACGGTTAAACACTGAAGCTTTCTTT. It yields the protein CASSSGKGRLNTEAFF.

The chain couples TRBV4-1 to TRBJ1-2; no reliable D call. Trimming took off 3 bases at V and 4 bases at J, with 12 bases between the two ends. The length of the CDR3 is 14 residues. Germline CDR1 reads MGHRA; CDR2 reads YSYEKL. DNA for the CDR3: TGCGCCAGCAGCCAGACCCAGGACGGCTATGGCTACACCTTC. This codes for CASSQTQDGYGYTF.